The present T cell receptor beta chain was sequenced within a study of T cell repertoires in cytomegalovirus infection. About the study: HLA-C-restricted CMV epitopes, recently identified, and well-studied HLA-B-restricted ones were used by the study. Public TCR beta signatures were indicative of both CMV infection and a matching HLA type. Study conclusions and caveats: Carriers of CMV and the relevant HLA type were discriminated by public TCR beta frequency. The ex vivo response was dominated by HLA-C-restricted CMV-specific TCR beta clonotypes.

The CDR3 is 14 amino acids. The V end lost 5 bases, the J end lost 0 bases, and 11 bases lay between the germline ends. Many counts were recorded for this clonotype. What it recognizes is unknown. TCRdb passed the reads through MiXCR, listing each CDR3 protein once. The data hold hundreds of thousands of distinct CDR3 sequences, with approximately 31% observed a single time. The clonotype was recovered from a human donor in good health (CMV status not recorded). Some clones in this sample may be carry-over from other donors' samples. The sequencing used cultured CD8+ T cells from PBMCs, collected from culture after CMV antigen stimulation. This sequence joins TRBV12-3 or TRBV12-4 and TRBJ2-7; D ambiguous. CDR3 in amino acids: CASSPTPSSYEQYF. CDR3 coding DNA: TGTGCCAGCAGTCCGACCCCGAGCTCCTACGAGCAGTACTTC.